A selection of T cell receptor beta chains follows, all from one sample in a study of blood T cell repertoires in COVID-19. Using immunoSEQ multiplex PCR, the repertoire was profiled, and TCRdb retains in-frame clones only, with some absent. The profile shows approximately 31,000 clones, approximately 89% of them singletons. Sequencing was done on a sample of peripheral blood. The receptors were sampled from an elderly man with acute or convalescent COVID-19. Each CDR3 is given with its conserved first and last residue. The order of the fields is J gene, clone size, V gene, D gene, CDR3 DNA, CDR3 protein. A D gene is named only where the DNA matches it firmly. Clone size is shown for a subset of rows, as once, few, many or a class of expanded clone.

j_call: TRBJ1-5; clone_size: NA; v_call: TRBV7-2; d_call: TRBD1; cdr3_nt: TGTGCCAGCAGCTTAGGGGCCCAGGGGGTAAATCAGCCCCAGCATTTT; cdr3_aa: CASSLGAQGVNQPQHF
j_call: TRBJ2-2; clone_size: NA; v_call: TRBV5-1; d_call: TRBD1; cdr3_nt: TGCGCCAGCAGCTCGGGACAGGCCACCGGGGAGCTGTTTTTT; cdr3_aa: CASSSGQATGELFF
j_call: TRBJ1-1; clone_size: NA; v_call: TRBV14; d_call: TRBD1; cdr3_nt: TGTGCCAGCAGCCAAGACAGACAGGGGAAGGAGGCTTTCTTT; cdr3_aa: CASSQDRQGKEAFF
j_call: TRBJ2-3; clone_size: NA; v_call: TRBV11-3; d_call: NA; cdr3_nt: TGTGCCAGCAGCCAAAGCACAGATACGCAGTATTTT; cdr3_aa: CASSQSTDTQYF
j_call: TRBJ2-7; clone_size: NA; v_call: TRBV5-1; d_call: TRBD2; cdr3_nt: TGCGCCAGCAGCCCGGGGACTAGCGCTACCTACGAGCAGTACTTC; cdr3_aa: CASSPGTSATYEQYF
j_call: TRBJ1-1; clone_size: NA; v_call: TRBV7-9; d_call: TRBD1; cdr3_nt: TGTGCCAGCAGCCCGCGACAGGGGAAAGCTTTCTTT; cdr3_aa: CASSPRQGKAFF
j_call: TRBJ2-1; clone_size: NA; v_call: TRBV28; d_call: NA; cdr3_nt: TGTGCCAGCAGCCGCTACAATGAGCAGTTCTTC; cdr3_aa: CASSRYNEQFF
j_call: TRBJ2-7; clone_size: NA; v_call: TRBV6-2/TRBV6-3; d_call: TRBD1; cdr3_nt: TGTGCCAGCAGTAGACAGGGGCAGTACTCCGAGCAGTACTTC; cdr3_aa: CASSRQGQYSEQYF
j_call: TRBJ1-5; clone_size: NA; v_call: TRBV6-5; d_call: NA; cdr3_nt: TGTGCCAGCAGTTACTCTGTCGCGGGTGGTCAGCCCCAGCATTTT; cdr3_aa: CASSYSVAGGQPQHF
j_call: TRBJ1-2; clone_size: NA; v_call: TRBV28; d_call: TRBD1; cdr3_nt: TGTGCCAGCACCGGACAGGGGGGAAAGGGAGGCTACACCTTC; cdr3_aa: CASTGQGGKGGYTF
j_call: TRBJ2-5; clone_size: NA; v_call: TRBV18; d_call: NA; cdr3_nt: TGTGCCAGCTCTACGTCCCGGAGGGAGACCCAGTACTTC; cdr3_aa: CASSTSRRETQYF
j_call: TRBJ2-3; clone_size: NA; v_call: TRBV21-1; d_call: NA; cdr3_nt: TGTGCCATGCGACTAGCGGGCTCCACAGATACGCAGTATTTT; cdr3_aa: CAMRLAGSTDTQYF
j_call: TRBJ1-2; clone_size: NA; v_call: TRBV6-5; d_call: TRBD1; cdr3_nt: TGTGCCAGCAGTTTATACAGGGGGCGTCTTGGCTATGGCTACACCTTC; cdr3_aa: CASSLYRGRLGYGYTF
j_call: TRBJ1-1; clone_size: NA; v_call: TRBV12-3/TRBV12-4; d_call: NA; cdr3_nt: TGTGCCAGCAGTTTTGATGGGAGAGGCGTAGCTTTCTTT; cdr3_aa: CASSFDGRGVAFF
j_call: TRBJ2-5; clone_size: NA; v_call: TRBV7-9; d_call: NA; cdr3_nt: TGTGCCAGCAGCTTAGAGGGCCAGGCGGGGACCCAGTACTTC; cdr3_aa: CASSLEGQAGTQYF
j_call: TRBJ2-2; clone_size: NA; v_call: TRBV3-1/TRBV3-2; d_call: TRBD2; cdr3_nt: TGTGCCAGCAGCCAAAGGGGCGGGAGAGGCACCGGGGAGCTGTTTTTT; cdr3_aa: CASSQRGGRGTGELFF
j_call: TRBJ2-1; clone_size: few; v_call: TRBV7-9; d_call: NA; cdr3_nt: TGTGCCAGCAGCGTGGGAGGCCCACACAATGAGCAGTTCTTC; cdr3_aa: CASSVGGPHNEQFF
j_call: TRBJ1-4; clone_size: NA; v_call: TRBV7-2; d_call: TRBD1; cdr3_nt: TGTGCCAGCAGCAAAGATCCGGGACAGGGTTTGAAAAAACTGTTTTTT; cdr3_aa: CASSKDPGQGLKKLFF
j_call: TRBJ2-7; clone_size: NA; v_call: TRBV11-2; d_call: TRBD1; cdr3_nt: TGTGCCAGCAGCCCGGACAGGACCTCCTACGAGCAGTACTTC; cdr3_aa: CASSPDRTSYEQYF
j_call: TRBJ2-1; clone_size: NA; v_call: TRBV7-2; d_call: NA; cdr3_nt: TGTGCCAGCAGCTCCCCGGGAGACTTCTACAATGAGCAGTTCTTC; cdr3_aa: CASSSPGDFYNEQFF
j_call: TRBJ1-2; clone_size: few; v_call: TRBV7-2; d_call: TRBD1; cdr3_nt: TGTGCCAGCAGCTTAGCGCAATGGACAGGCCTTACCTATGGCTACACCTTC; cdr3_aa: CASSLAQWTGLTYGYTF
j_call: TRBJ1-5; clone_size: NA; v_call: TRBV18; d_call: TRBD1; cdr3_nt: TGTGCCAGCTCACCGCCCGGGGACAGGGTCCAGCCCCAGCATTTT; cdr3_aa: CASSPPGDRVQPQHF
j_call: TRBJ1-5; clone_size: NA; v_call: TRBV30; d_call: NA; cdr3_nt: TGTGCCTGGAGTGGAGGGGGGGCGTTGAGCAATCAGCCCCAGCATTTT; cdr3_aa: CAWSGGGALSNQPQHF
j_call: TRBJ2-5; clone_size: NA; v_call: TRBV2; d_call: TRBD1; cdr3_nt: TGTGCCAGCAGTGGACGGCCTGGACAGGGGATACAAGAGACCCAGTACTTC; cdr3_aa: CASSGRPGQGIQETQYF
j_call: TRBJ1-1; clone_size: NA; v_call: TRBV18; d_call: NA; cdr3_nt: TGTGCCAGCTCACCAGGGGGGGGCGACCGTGAAGCTTTCTTT; cdr3_aa: CASSPGGGDREAFF
j_call: TRBJ2-2; clone_size: NA; v_call: TRBV2; d_call: NA; cdr3_nt: TGTGCCAGCAGTCTGAGCGGTCCCGGGGAGCTGTTTTTT; cdr3_aa: CASSLSGPGELFF
j_call: TRBJ1-1; clone_size: few; v_call: TRBV28; d_call: NA; cdr3_nt: TGTGCCAGCAGTTTGTCCAGGGCGAACACTGAAGCTTTCTTT; cdr3_aa: CASSLSRANTEAFF
j_call: TRBJ1-5; clone_size: NA; v_call: TRBV6-1; d_call: NA; cdr3_nt: TGTGCCAGCAGTGAACTAGGGGGTCAGCCCCAGCATTTT; cdr3_aa: CASSELGGQPQHF
j_call: TRBJ2-7; clone_size: NA; v_call: TRBV4-1; d_call: TRBD1; cdr3_nt: TGCGCCAGCAGCCCCCGTCCCGGGACAGGGGCCAGGGAGCAGTACTTC; cdr3_aa: CASSPRPGTGAREQYF
j_call: TRBJ2-7; clone_size: NA; v_call: TRBV30; d_call: NA; cdr3_nt: TGTGCCTGGAGTGTACAGGTAAAGCAGTACTTC; cdr3_aa: CAWSVQVKQYF
j_call: TRBJ2-1; clone_size: NA; v_call: TRBV19; d_call: TRBD1; cdr3_nt: TGTGCCAGTAGTATTTGGGACAGCAATGAGCAGTTCTTC; cdr3_aa: CASSIWDSNEQFF
j_call: TRBJ1-5; clone_size: NA; v_call: TRBV28; d_call: NA; cdr3_nt: TGTGCCAGTTCCACCCCGCAGTATAGCAATCAGCCCCAGCATTTT; cdr3_aa: CASSTPQYSNQPQHF
j_call: TRBJ1-6; clone_size: NA; v_call: TRBV7-9; d_call: NA; cdr3_nt: TGTGCCAGCAGCTTAGAGGTCCCAGGATCACCCCTCCACTTT; cdr3_aa: CASSLEVPGSPLHF
j_call: TRBJ2-2; clone_size: NA; v_call: TRBV9; d_call: NA; cdr3_nt: TGTGCCAGCAGCCCCTGGCCCCGGGGCGGGGAGCTGTTTTTT; cdr3_aa: CASSPWPRGGELFF
j_call: TRBJ1-1; clone_size: NA; v_call: TRBV11-1; d_call: TRBD1; cdr3_nt: TGTGCCAGCAGCTTAGAGGGGGCGGCCACTGAAGCTTTCTTT; cdr3_aa: CASSLEGAATEAFF
j_call: TRBJ2-1; clone_size: NA; v_call: TRBV27; d_call: TRBD2; cdr3_nt: TGTGCCAGCACACTACTAGCGGGACCCGTCGGTGAGCAGTTCTTC; cdr3_aa: CASTLLAGPVGEQFF
j_call: TRBJ1-3; clone_size: once; v_call: TRBV7-2; d_call: NA; cdr3_nt: TGTGCCAGCAGCTTCAGTACAGGGCCCGGAAACACCATATATTTT; cdr3_aa: CASSFSTGPGNTIYF
j_call: TRBJ2-7; clone_size: few; v_call: TRBV7-2; d_call: NA; cdr3_nt: TGTGCCAGCAGCCCCCAGGAGGGTGGTTACGAGCAGTACTTC; cdr3_aa: CASSPQEGGYEQYF
j_call: TRBJ1-2; clone_size: few; v_call: TRBV18; d_call: TRBD1; cdr3_nt: TGTGCCAGCTCACTCGGGACAGGGTATGGCTACACCTTC; cdr3_aa: CASSLGTGYGYTF
j_call: TRBJ2-6; clone_size: NA; v_call: TRBV7-2; d_call: TRBD2; cdr3_nt: TGTGCCAGCAGCTTAGGAATCGAGCGGGGCTCTGGAGTCCTGACTTTC; cdr3_aa: CASSLGIERGSGVLTF
j_call: TRBJ2-1; clone_size: NA; v_call: TRBV15; d_call: TRBD2; cdr3_nt: TGTGCCACCACAAGCGGGGAATACAATGAGCAGTTCTTC; cdr3_aa: CATTSGEYNEQFF
j_call: TRBJ1-3; clone_size: NA; v_call: TRBV18; d_call: NA; cdr3_nt: TGTGCCAGCTCACCACCCAACAGGATTTCTGGAAACACCATATATTTT; cdr3_aa: CASSPPNRISGNTIYF
j_call: TRBJ2-5; clone_size: NA; v_call: TRBV30; d_call: TRBD1; cdr3_nt: TGTGCCTGGAGCCCTCCGGGACAGGGGGGAGAGACCCAGTACTTC; cdr3_aa: CAWSPPGQGGETQYF
j_call: TRBJ2-1; clone_size: NA; v_call: TRBV3-1/TRBV3-2; d_call: TRBD2; cdr3_nt: TGTGCCAGCAGCCAAGACCGAAGAGGGAGGGGTAATGAGCAGTTCTTC; cdr3_aa: CASSQDRRGRGNEQFF
j_call: TRBJ1-1; clone_size: few; v_call: TRBV18; d_call: NA; cdr3_nt: TGTGCCAGCTCACCCGTCACGGTGGAGACTGAAGCTTTCTTT; cdr3_aa: CASSPVTVETEAFF
j_call: TRBJ2-1; clone_size: once; v_call: TRBV11-3; d_call: TRBD2; cdr3_nt: TGTGCCAGCAGCTTCGCCAGGACTAGCGGGGGCGGGAGCAATGAGCAGTTCTTC; cdr3_aa: CASSFARTSGGGSNEQFF
j_call: TRBJ1-4; clone_size: NA; v_call: TRBV10-2; d_call: TRBD1; cdr3_nt: TGCGCCAGCACCTTGACAGGGGGTCTTGAAAAACTGTTTTTT; cdr3_aa: CASTLTGGLEKLFF
j_call: TRBJ2-2; clone_size: NA; v_call: TRBV7-9; d_call: TRBD2; cdr3_nt: TGTGCCAGCAGCCCCTGGGATAGCGGGAGGTTCGGGGAGCTGTTTTTT; cdr3_aa: CASSPWDSGRFGELFF